Described below is a single T cell receptor (beta chain) sequence and its context. Its antigen is unknown. Base quality data are lacking; no much larger clone is found one base away. To identify antigen-specific CD4+ T cell clonotypes by their expansion, the ViraFEST assay first stimulated PBMC with viral peptide pools and then applied TCR sequencing. After approximately 11 days of culture, CD4+ T cells were isolated with the EasySep CD4+ T cell isolation kit. Healthy vaccine recipients had no prior SARS-CoV-2 infection, confirmed by negative nucleocapsid antibodies before and after vaccination. Around 2 million PBMC per well were cultured in IMDM with around 5% human AB serum, 9 to 10 IU/ml IL-2 and gentamicin, plus 10 ug/ml peptides. Half of the culture medium was replaced with fresh IL-2-containing medium on days 3 and 7. Unless noted otherwise, every peptide stimulation condition was cultured in triplicate wells. Using Ficoll-Paque Plus gradient centrifugation, PBMC were separated from whole blood and then either used fresh or cryopreserved at -140C. The overlapping peptide pools covered the spike proteins of SARS-CoV-2 as well as those of the common cold coronaviruses HCoV-NL63, HCoV-OC43 and HCoV-229E. Genomic DNA was extracted from cultured CD4+ T cells with the QIAamp micro DNA kit.

Libraries came from the immunoSEQ multiplex PCR assay. DNA from the cultured and isolated CD4+ T cells underwent TCR beta CDR3 sequencing. Per the original workflow: The analysis removed non-productive TCR sequences, trimmed reads to the CDR3 region, and retained only CDR3s that were 7 or more amino acids long. The MANAFEST web app was used to identify antigen-specific clonotypes by comparing expansion in peptide wells with expansion in reference cultures. Positive clones required FDR<0.05 expansion versus reference and all other wells, odds ratio above 5, and frequency above 0.1% in two replicate wells. A clonotype was called cross-reactive if it was significantly expanded both in SARS-CoV-2 spike wells and in at least one common cold coronavirus spike condition. Using the stringdist R package, CDR3 similarity was measured by Levenshtein distance, and unrooted trees were constructed with ape in R 3.6.1. TCRdb holds this immuneACCESS table with in-frame rearrangements only. Some clones are missing; in checked studies, unresolved V genes explain under half, and the rest has no known cause. The V and J calls and clone size were taken over from that table, and D and trimming were inferred from the DNA. The sample table records around 31,000 clones; about 72% of these occur just once. Jointly, the top ten make up around 27% of the sample.

This entry is derived from a study of vaccination effects on CD4 cells after COVID-19 (dated 2022 in TCRdb). Study-level background: Each participant got two doses of an mRNA SARS-CoV-2 vaccine, either BNT162b2 or mRNA-1273. In both COVID-19 convalescent patients and infection-naive vaccine recipients, the study compared SARS-CoV-2 spike-specific CD4+ TCR repertoires from before mRNA vaccination with those from after it. The full study included roughly 10 COVID-19 convalescent patients and several SARS-CoV-2-naive healthy vaccine recipients. Cultures from other donors in the study were sequenced with the Oncomine TCR Beta short-read assay on an Illumina iSeq 100. What the work shows at the level of the full study, not this receptor alone: Only a small number of convalescent patients were included, and no early post-infection timepoints were available, which limited the study. Marked clonal contraction was observed in both infection-induced and vaccine-induced clones at late post-vaccination timepoints, consistent with waning T cell responses. In healthy vaccine recipients, vaccine-induced clones were almost all SARS-CoV-2 mono-reactive, with only 1 of 255 cross-reactive with common cold coronaviruses.

Between the V and J ends, shortened by 2 bases and 4 bases respectively, the junction contains 11 bases. Including cysteine and phenylalanine, the CDR3 has 15 amino acids. Only the CDR3 part of the read is kept: 45 bases, read in frame from the first base. Per the germline V gene, MGHRA is the CDR1 and YSYEKL is the CDR2. This chain is built from TRBV4-1 and TRBJ2-2, with the D gene not clear enough to name. This TCR derives from a human donor who received a COVID-19 vaccine. The material sequenced was CD4+ T cells from PBMCs cultured with HCoV-229E spike peptides, taken before COVID-19 vaccination. In the paper's terms, the cell subset or site label means: HCoV-229E spike overlapping peptide pool stimulation. The sequenced DNA is TGCGCCAGCAGCCAATTATACCGACCCACCGGGGAGCTGTTTTTT. It translates as CASSQLYRPTGELFF.